Described below is a single TCR beta chain sequence and its context. Its antigen is currently not known. Base qualities were left out, and no much larger clone turns up one base away. This specimen belongs to a study of cytomegalovirus exposure and HLA in healthy donors (TCRdb year 2017). Regarding the complete study: An earlier analysis of approximately 590 of the donors reported 250 to 350 Gb of sequence data and 117 million unique TCR beta sequences from roughly 180 million T cells. Roughly 300 gigabases of sequencing data and roughly 80 million unique TCR sequences made up an early release that covered 640 HLA-typed donors. The genetic ancestry cluster associated with self-reported Caucasian donors included 65% to 90% of the roughly 390 genotyped donors. The study was designed to test whether signatures of past pathogen exposure could be identified by cataloging public T cell receptors. Using immunosequencing, the study profiled T cell repertoires from about 610 subjects and related those repertoires to cytomegalovirus serostatus. A separate validation cohort of approximately 120 different subjects was used in addition to the 666-subject first cohort. To predict cytomegalovirus infection status, the study brought together high-throughput TCR immunosequencing, statistical association of individual TCRs with disease status, and machine learning. In a later analysis, previously published TCR beta repertoires from roughly 710 donors were re-analyzed and high-resolution HLA genotyping was added so that TCR occurrence patterns could be studied. The later analysis used no new phenotypic data to find candidate immune exposures, relying instead on TCR beta sequences and their occurrence across donors. To decide whether each TCR beta V gene segment behaved as functional or pseudogenic, an earlier analysis of some 540 of the donors relied on high-throughput TCR beta sequencing. Donor age, sex, ethnicity and CMV serostatus were collected together with the repertoire data. A later genetic analysis used genome-wide SNP genotypes for about 60% of the roughly 700 donors, treating that subset as a discovery cohort. All discovery cohort repertoires had been generated on a single sequencing platform. HLA typing covered class I and class II loci at four-digit resolution. Typing coverage varied by locus: roughly 629-630 donors for A, B, C, DRB1 and DQB1; roughly 510 for DQA1; over 600 for DPA1; under 490 for DPB1. Several DR-DQ haplotypes were treated as single units for association and clustering because of strong linkage in the cohort. Across 398 genotyped donors of the cohort, an average of roughly 250,000 unique TCR beta nucleotide sequences per donor were sequenced, and approximately 17% of those sequences were non-productive.

Results the study describes overall, beyond this receptor: The authors suggested that the approach could potentially be extended to other disease states and immunological phenotypes. The only immune exposure information available for the cohort was CMV serostatus. In a later analysis, TCR association rates were found to vary across HLA loci, with the most associated TCRs seen for DRB1 alleles and the fewest for HLA-C alleles. Broadly in line with IMGT annotations, most TCR beta V segments showed up in productive rearrangements about 87% or about 30% of the time in an earlier analysis of around 550 of the donors. In a later analysis, over 15,000 TCR beta sequences were associated with specific HLA alleles at a false discovery rate of 0.05. In vitro tests confirmed that a few of the cytomegalovirus-associated TCR beta chains recognize cytomegalovirus antigens. Some IMGT-functional V segments, including TRBV6-2 and TRBV6-3, could not be distinguished by the 87-base-pair reads and were therefore excluded. A later analysis found that most CMV-associated TCR beta chains appeared HLA-restricted, with HLA associations seemingly driven largely by CMV exposure. The sequencing pipeline was judged likely to have produced a cluster of highly shared sequence variants as a technical artifact. Because counts were too low, roughly 18 rarely observed V segments, including chromosome 9 orphons, were left out of the earlier analysis of 587 of the donors. A total of 164 TCR beta chains were listed by the study as associated with cytomegalovirus. A further reported finding was that TCR beta sequences accurately predicted the HLA-A and HLA-B alleles for most subjects in the first cohort. Because HLA typing was missing for some donors at each locus, association tests included only the typed subset. Strong co-occurrence of HLA alleles, especially DR and DQ, made assigning TCR associations to individual alleles difficult. Most TCR sequences were seen in very few donors, while some public TCRs were found in many individuals. Correlated functional status among segregating V segments might reflect linkage disequilibrium, but an unknown experimental factor could not be ruled out. Sequencing depth was assumed to be roughly uniform across donors in the presence/absence analyses, though that assumption may not hold. In a later analysis, several top co-occurrence clusters were reported to appear linked to parvovirus B19, influenza, CMV and Epstein-Barr virus. In a later analysis, HLA-associated TCR beta chains showed more clonal expansion and lower generation probabilities than non-associated chains that were equally common. According to a later genetic analysis, donors in an Asian-associated ancestry cluster had fewer N-insertions in productive TCRs than the approximately 670-donor mean. The classifier was reported to diagnose cytomegalovirus status with high specificity and sensitivity in both the original cohort and the validation cohort. In this cohort, only TCR beta chains were sequenced, and detectable features were limited by the absence of alpha or paired-chain data. A later genetic analysis associated a missense DCLRE1C variant with V-gene and J-gene trimming of TCR beta chains, and an independent cohort replicated the association.

The library was made by the immunoSEQ multiplex PCR assay. The multiplex PCR relied on a mix of 60 forward primers for TCR Vbeta segments and 13 reverse primers for TCR Jbeta segments. A multiplex PCR assay on genomic DNA amplified the CDR3 region of rearranged TCR beta genes. On the Illumina HiSeq System, the amplified TCR beta libraries were sequenced as 87-base-pair reads. In the original analysis: In a later analysis, some 80 million unique TCR beta chains were counted across the 690 or so repertoires, and roughly 10 million of these chains were shared by at least two donors. To remove PCR and sequencing errors, raw reads were error-corrected and collapsed into unique sequences using a nearest-neighbor algorithm that merged closely related sequences. V, D and J gene segments were assigned by aligning CDR3 sequences to IMGT reference sequences. For a sequence to be retained, a match of at least six nucleotides was required to both a V gene segment and a J gene segment. A rearrangement was called productive if the CDR3 had no stop codons and remained in frame with V and J, and every other rearrangement was called non-productive. CDR3 was defined by IMGT convention, running from the second conserved V-encoded cysteine to the conserved J-encoded phenylalanine. Sequences without an unambiguous match to a single V gene segment were excluded from the earlier analysis of about 600 of the donors. In an earlier analysis of approximately 560 of the donors, a V segment was called functional when productive rearrangements were above 56.7%, and segregating when the standard deviation between donors exceeded 5%. A statistical classification framework was built for diagnosing cytomegalovirus status from the catalog of TCR beta chain sequences. In a later analysis, TCR nucleotide sequences were compared against IMGT/GENE-DB human TR gene sequences so that V and J genes could be assigned. A later analysis assigned CDR3 sequences and most-parsimonious VDJ recombination scenarios with the TCRdist pipeline. In a later analysis, each TCR beta chain was defined by its CDR3 amino acid sequence together with its V-gene family, and reads without a unique V-gene family were excluded. A later analysis removed 550 to 650 highly shared, low-generation-probability nucleotide sequences to deal with suspected cross-contamination and a sequencing artifact. In a later analysis, a clonal expansion index for each public chain was calculated from normalized within-repertoire ranks of inferred template counts. In a later analysis, generation probabilities were computed using a VDJ recombination model fitted to out-of-frame rearrangements, and the results were checked against IGoR. In a later analysis, hypergeometric tests were used to score TCR-TCR, TCR-HLA and TCR-CMV co-occurrence, with a repertoire-size bias correction applied to TCR pairs. False discovery rates were estimated in a later analysis by permuting HLA or CMV assignments 20 times. In a later analysis, co-occurring TCRs were grouped with DBSCAN, and TCRdist sequence similarity was added when clustering was performed within HLA-allele-positive subsets. Repertoires with fewer than 30,000 or more than 120,000 public chains, plus five repertoires with anomalous nucleotide sharing, were excluded from co-occurrence clustering. In its TCRdb copy, this immuneACCESS table keeps in-frame sequences only and misses some clones. Where compared with another copy, unresolved V genes explain less than half of these, and the others have no known cause. V, J and clone size are those of that table, while D and trimming were read from the DNA. The sample table records about 96,000 clones; roughly 74% of these occur just once. The top ten hold 11% to 15% of the sample.

V is pruned by 5 bases and J by 4 bases, leaving 6 bases of the junction without a gene match. Measured from the cysteine to the phenylalanine, the CDR3 is 14 residues long. The read is trimmed to its CDR3 DNA, 42 bases read in frame from base 1. In the germline V gene, CDR1 corresponds to SGHVS and CDR2 to FQNEAQ. The cohort comprised more than 550 healthy bone marrow donors. At the time of sampling, every cohort member was nominally healthy, though immune exposures that went unrecorded were likely present. The donor was CMV seropositive and belonged to the group of more than 250 seropositive cohort members. A peripheral blood sample was provided by each donor, and peripheral blood mononuclear cells were used for TCR beta sequencing. Genomic DNA was extracted from the blood cell samples with the Qiagen DNeasy Blood Extraction Kit.

Sample: PBMCs. The chain is assembled from TRBV7-8 and TRBJ1-1, with 8 middle bases fitting TRBD1. The sequence derives from a woman in her 70s in good health and CMV-seropositive. This receptor has the CDR3 CASSPTGVSTEAFF. Here is the DNA: TGTGCCAGCAGCCCGACAGGGGTCAGCACTGAAGCTTTCTTT.